A single sample is the source of the 19 T cell receptor beta chains below, sequenced in a study of cytomegalovirus exposure and HLA in healthy donors. This PCR relied on a set of 60 Vbeta primers and 13 Jbeta primers. Generated by immunoSEQ multiplex PCR, the TCRdb table keeps only in-frame clones and is missing some. The data contain around 100,000 clones, roughly 71% of them seen just once; the ten biggest clones take up roughly 11%. What was sequenced was PBMCs. The receptors here all came from a man aged 35-49 years in good health and CMV-seropositive.

The V gene is TRBV2, the J gene TRBJ2-5, with 7 bases identical to TRBD2. V was clipped by 2 bases and J by 5 bases; unmatched bases: 11. This CDR3 region has 16 residues. CDR1 is SNHLY and CDR2 is FYNNEI in the germline V gene. The CDR3 region has the DNA TGTGCCAGCAGTGAACGCGCGGGAGAGGGTGAGGAGACCCAGTACTTC. Amino acid sequence: CASSERAGEGEETQYF.

This rearrangement joins TRBV4-2 to TRBJ2-3; TRBD2 might be the D (6 bases). Germline CDR1 LGHNA, CDR2 YNFKEQ. Trimming cost V 4 bases and J 2 bases, with 16 bases left between them. CDR3 size: 16 residues. The CDR3, as DNA: TGTGCCAGCAGCCCCGCCCGGGACTGGTTCACAGATACGCAGTATTTT. Amino acid sequence: CASSPARDWFTDTQYF.

The chain has TRBV6-5 and TRBJ2-1; possible D gene TRBD1, 5 bases. Germline V gene lookup returns CDR1 MNHEY and CDR2 SVGAGI. Trimming shortened V by 4 bases and J by 10 bases, and 11 bases separated the two germline ends. The CDR3 is 12 residues long. CDR3 amino acids: CASSSIRTEQFF. In DNA, the CDR3 is TGTGCCAGCAGTTCCATCCGGACAGAGCAGTTCTTC.

CDR3 in DNA: TGTGCCAGCAGCAGCCACAGCTCCTACAATGAGCAGTTCTTC. Translated: CASSSHSSYNEQFF. The rearrangement links TRBV6-6 to TRBJ2-1; no definite D call. This CDR3 has 14 amino acids. Germline CDR1 reads MNHNY; CDR2 reads SVGAGI (reference sequence). The V and J ends lost 6 bases and 0 bases respectively, with 9 bases between them.

The genes are TRBV5-4 and TRBJ2-2, with D perhaps matching TRBD1 (5 bases). This CDR3 comprises 16 residues. From germline, CDR1 is SGHNT and CDR2 YYREEE (reference sequence). V was pared by 4 bases and J by 1 base, with 14 bases between. CDR3 residues: CASSPLGRVNTGELFF. CDR3 in DNA: TGTGCCAGCAGCCCCCTGGGCAGGGTGAACACCGGGGAGCTGTTTTTT.

The chain's CDR3 is CASSFWRDQETQYF. DNA for the CDR3: TGTGCCAGCAGCTTTTGGCGGGACCAAGAGACCCAGTACTTC. This rearrangement joins TRBV13 to TRBJ2-5, with D perhaps matching TRBD2 (5 bases). Germline loops: CDR1 PRHDT, CDR2 FYEKMQ (reference sequence). The CDR3 is 14 residues long. With 3 bases removed from V and 0 bases from J, the gap between germline ends came to 8 bases.

V and J are TRBV19 and TRBJ1-5; no reliable D call. This CDR3 spans 14 amino acids. Germline-derived CDR1 and CDR2 are LNHDA and SQIVND (reference sequence). V was shortened by 7 bases and J by 4 bases, with 14 bases between the two germline ends. CDR3 sequence: CASMRAAANQPQHF. The DNA of the CDR3 is TGTGCCAGTATGAGGGCCGCAGCTAATCAGCCCCAGCATTTT.

This chain joins TRBV19 and TRBJ2-5; a weak D match, TRBD2 (7 bases). The CDR3 is 16 amino acids. V gave up 8 bases and J gave up 5 bases, with 24 bases separating them. CDR1 and CDR2 (germline): LNHDA, SQIVND (reference sequence). In nucleotides, the CDR3 is TGTGCCAGTTATCAAGGGGACTACAGGGAGGTGGAGACCCAGTACTTC. Protein: CASYQGDYREVETQYF.

The rearrangement links TRBV27 to TRBJ2-7; 7 positions agree with TRBD1. Looked up from germline, CDR1 is MNHEY and CDR2 is SMNVEV (reference sequence). The V and J ends lost 1 base and 3 bases, in that order; junction bases with no gene match: 3. This CDR3 contains 14 residues. CDR3 nucleotide sequence: TGTGCCAGCAGTTTATTGGCAGGGGGCTACGAGCAGTACGTC. Its protein is CASSLLAGGYEQYV.

This clone has just a few counts. The chain joins TRBV28 to TRBJ2-1; D is unresolved. CDR1 is MDHEN, CDR2 SYDVKM, per germline. The CDR3 extends over 10 amino acids. The V end was cut by 6 bases, the J end by 6 bases, with 3 bases between. CDR3 DNA: TGTGCCAGCAGGAGCAATGAGCAGTTCTTC. It encodes CASRSNEQFF.

The chain links TRBV9 to TRBJ1-1; 8 bases are a match to TRBD1. Trimming took 3 bases from V and 2 from J; bases not matched to a gene: 6. The V gene's germline CDR1 is SGDLS and CDR2 YYNGEE. The CDR3 covers 15 residues. CDR3 in amino acids: CASSGDRTINTEAFF. In DNA, the CDR3 is TGTGCCAGCAGCGGGGACAGGACCATCAACACTGAAGCTTTCTTT. Looking up the rest from reference TRBV9 and TRBJ1-1 gives the full variable domain: DSGVTQTPKHLITATGQRVTLRCSPRSGDLSVYWYQQSLDQGLQFLIQYYNGEERAKGNILERFSAQQFPDLHSELNLSSLELGDSALYFCASSGDRTINTEAFFGQGTRLTVV.

The genes are TRBV13 and TRBJ2-1, with 12 nucleotides matching TRBD2. This CDR3 region has 16 residues. Germline-derived CDR1 and CDR2 are PRHDT and FYEKMQ (reference sequence). V was pared by 5 bases and J by 4 bases, with 6 bases of the junction left unmatched. CDR3 residues: CASSPRTSGAYNEQFF. The CDR3 DNA is TGTGCCAGCAGCCCTCGGACTAGCGGGGCATACAATGAGCAGTTCTTC.

V and J are TRBV4-1 and TRBJ2-3; 10 bases fit TRBD2. V shed 3 bases and J 2 bases; nucleotides not matched to a gene: 8. Per germline, CDR1 MGHRA and CDR2 YSYEKL. The CDR3 is made up of 17 amino acids. DNA of the CDR3: TGCGCCAGCAGCCAGATCGGGACTAGCGATTTCACAGATACGCAGTATTTT. It translates to CASSQIGTSDFTDTQYF.

The chain uses TRBV7-2 and TRBJ1-3; D not resolved. V dropped 3 bases and J dropped 0 bases, with 9 bases sitting between them. The CDR3 loop spans 15 amino acids. In germline, CDR1 is SGHTA, CDR2 FQGNSA. CDR3 nucleotide sequence: TGTGCCAGCAGCTTGAGTAGTAGCTCTGGAAACACCATATATTTT. This sequence encodes CASSLSSSSGNTIYF.

With respect to this clone: Other DNA sequences in the sample encode the same CDR3. The chain combines TRBV12-5 with TRBJ2-3, with 11 bases matching TRBD2. V lost 5 bases to trimming and J lost 5 bases; unmatched junction nucleotides: 3. The CDR3 sequence is 14 residues long. Germline loops: CDR1 LGHNT, CDR2 FRNRAP. CDR3 residues: CASGLGLAGDTQYF. CDR3 DNA sequence: TGTGCTAGTGGTCTCGGACTAGCGGGAGATACGCAGTATTTT.

The V and J genes are TRBV6-1 and TRBJ2-7; 11 bases map to TRBD1. J was trimmed by 2 bases and V by 1 base; bases with no gene match: 4. This CDR3 spans 16 amino acids. Germline CDR1 and CDR2: MNHNS and SASEGT. The CDR3 loop is CASSEGDRGTPYEQYV. In nucleotides, the CDR3 is TGTGCCAGCAGTGAAGGGGACAGGGGGACACCCTACGAGCAGTACGTC.

The chain carries TRBV11-2 and TRBJ1-2; D is undetermined. V shed 3 bases and J shed 2 bases, with 16 bases lying between them. In germline, CDR1 is SGHAT, CDR2 FQNNGV. The CDR3 is 16 residues long. The CDR3: CASSLRAASSNYGYTF. CDR3 sequence (DNA): TGTGCCAGCAGCTTGAGGGCTGCGTCGTCAAACTATGGCTACACCTTC. The whole variable domain, filled in from reference TRBV11-2 and TRBJ1-2, reads EAGVAQSPRYKIIEKRQSVAFWCNPISGHATLYWYQQILGQGPKLLIQFQNNGVVDDSQLPKDRFSAERLKGVDSTLKIQPAKLEDSAVYLCASSLRAASSNYGYTFGSGTRLTVV.

J is TRBJ1-1 and V is TRBV19; D perhaps matches TRBD1 (5 bases). The CDR3 covers 16 residues. The V gene lost 4 bases and the J gene lost 0 bases, with 15 bases spanning the gap. CDR1 is LNHDA, CDR2 SQIVND, per germline (reference sequence). CDR3 coding DNA: TGTGCCAGTAGTAGCCGGGGGGTAGGGGTGAACACTGAAGCTTTCTTT. Amino acids: CASSSRGVGVNTEAFF.

The V and J genes are TRBV6-5 and TRBJ2-7, with 9 bases fitting TRBD2. Germline lookup yields CDR1 MNHEY and CDR2 SVGAGI. CDR3 length: 16 amino acids. The trim removed 0 bases at V and 3 bases at J, leaving 6 bases unmatched. The CDR3 protein is CASSYSTSGTYYEQYV. In nucleotides, the CDR3 is TGTGCCAGCAGTTACTCGACTAGCGGAACTTACTACGAGCAGTACGTC.